Following are 11 T cell receptor beta chains from one sample sequenced in a study of blood T cell repertoires in COVID-19. Only in-frame clones appear in the TCRdb table, and some are missing; sequencing was by immunoSEQ multiplex PCR. Here the sample spans over 130,000 clones, about four fifths being singletons. The sequencing sample was made of peripheral blood. The source of these receptors is a woman aged 60 to 75 with acute or convalescent COVID-19.

This clone was seen a handful of times. V is TRBV5-1 and J is TRBJ2-2; TRBD2 matches 8 bases. Germline V gene lookup returns CDR1 SGHRS and CDR2 YFSETQ. V was pared by 6 bases and J by 5 bases, with 6 bases of the junction left unmatched. The CDR3 runs 14 residues. The CDR3 is CASTSGSYTGELFF. The CDR3 coding sequence is TGCGCCAGCACAAGCGGGAGTTATACCGGGGAGCTGTTTTTT.

V gene TRBV11-3 combines with J gene TRBJ1-2, with D hard to call. V was trimmed by 1 base and J by 2 bases, leaving 5 bases between them. The CDR3 consists of 13 residues. Germline loops: CDR1 SGHNT, CDR2 YENEEA. Here the CDR3 reads CASSLGANYGYTF. CDR3 DNA: TGTGCCAGCAGCTTAGGGGCAAACTATGGCTACACCTTC.

The CDR3 loop is CAISESASNQPQHF. The CDR3 DNA is TGTGCCATCAGTGAGTCGGCCAGCAATCAGCCCCAGCATTTT. This chain connects TRBV10-3 to TRBJ1-5; no clear D. The CDR3 spans 14 residues. Trimming removed 0 bases at V and 1 base at J, with 4 bases between. The germline V gene encodes CDR1 ENHRY and CDR2 SYGVKD.

The chain carries TRBV5-1 and TRBJ2-2; perhaps TRBD1 as D (6 bases). In germline, CDR1 is SGHRS, CDR2 YFSETQ. The CDR3 length is 13 residues. Trimming shortened V by 4 bases and J by 3 bases, and 7 bases separated the two germline ends. CDR3 amino acids: CASSHRDTGELFF. CDR3 nucleotide sequence: TGCGCCAGCAGCCACAGGGACACCGGGGAGCTGTTTTTT.

The chain recombines TRBV5-6 with TRBJ1-1, with 8 bases identical to TRBD1. Per the germline V gene, CDR1 is SGHDT and CDR2 is YYEEEE. After removal of 2 bases from V and 3 bases from J, the junction contained 3 bases not matched to a gene. The CDR3 runs 14 residues. The CDR3 DNA is TGTGCCAGCAGCTTTGGACAGGGAGACACTGAAGCTTTCTTT. It yields the protein CASSFGQGDTEAFF. Full variable domain (missing parts from reference TRBV5-6 and TRBJ1-1): DAGVTQSPTHLIKTRGQQVTLRCSPKSGHDTVSWYQQALGQGPQFIFQYYEEEERQRGNFPDRFSGHQFPNYSSELNVNALLLGDSALYLCASSFGQGDTEAFFGQGTRLTVV.

The V call is TRBV6-2 or TRBV6-3, the J call TRBJ2-1, with TRBD2 identical over 9 bases. Trimming at V came to 4 bases and at J to 6 bases, leaving 10 bases not matched to a gene. From germline, CDR1 is MNHEY and CDR2 SVGEGT. This CDR3 contains 16 residues. The CDR3 is CASSSQGLAGFNEQFF. DNA of the CDR3: TGTGCCAGCAGTTCCCAGGGGCTAGCGGGGTTCAATGAGCAGTTCTTC.

The rearrangement links TRBV2 to TRBJ2-2; 9 bases align to TRBD2. Losses at the gene ends were 3 bases for V and 5 bases for J; bases not matched to a gene: 7. The CDR3 contains 16 residues. Germline assignment: CDR1 SNHLY and CDR2 FYNNEI. In nucleotides, the CDR3 is TGTGCCAGCAGTGATGGAGCGGGAGGAGGGACCGGGGAGCTGTTTTTT. This translates into CASSDGAGGGTGELFF.

V usage is TRBV11-2 and J usage is TRBJ2-1; tentative D call: TRBD1 (5 bases). The CDR3 runs to 15 residues. V was shortened by 2 bases and J by 8 bases, with 16 bases between the two germline ends. Germline assignment: CDR1 SGHAT and CDR2 FQNNGV. CDR3 residues: CASSLRPHKTDEQFF. CDR3 sequence (DNA): TGTGCCAGCAGCTTAAGGCCTCACAAGACAGATGAGCAGTTCTTC.

To note about this clone: This sample includes further DNA sequences coding for the same CDR3. The V and J genes are TRBV18 and TRBJ2-5; 10 bases match TRBD2. The CDR3 consists of 14 residues. Germline CDR1 KGHSH, CDR2 LQKENI. The trim removed 6 bases at V and 5 bases at J, leaving 6 bases unmatched. As DNA, the CDR3 is TGTGCCAGCTCCCCTAGCGGGGGCGGGGAGACCCAGTACTTC. Translation: CASSPSGGGETQYF.

The rearrangement uses TRBV28 and TRBJ2-2; 9 bases fit TRBD1. The CDR3 is 15 residues long. Germline lookup yields CDR1 MDHEN and CDR2 SYDVKM. Losses at the gene ends were 5 bases for V and 4 bases for J; bases not matched to a gene: 5. CDR3 sequence: CASSQGGQGTGELFF. The CDR3 coding sequence is TGTGCCAGCAGTCAAGGGGGACAGGGCACCGGGGAGCTGTTTTTT.

J is TRBJ2-1 and V is TRBV28; 7 nucleotides agree with TRBD2. The germline V gene has CDR1 MDHEN and CDR2 SYDVKM. This CDR3 is 16 amino acids long. After removal of 6 bases from V and 4 bases from J, the junction contained 12 bases not matched to a gene. The CDR3 is CASRQLSSGPYNEQFF. The DNA for the CDR3 is TGTGCCAGCAGGCAGCTTTCTAGCGGACCTTACAATGAGCAGTTCTTC.